The 22 T cell receptor beta chains in this list originate from one sample, sequenced in a study of Ad26.COV2.S vaccination and SARS-CoV-2 variants. Specified treatment: some 20 received Ad26.COV2.S at low or high dose, single or two shots; 5 received placebo; per-sample allocation not given. The investigators took samples on day 63 after the first vaccine or placebo injection. Method: immunoSEQ multiplex PCR; TCRdb's copy keeps in-frame clones and lacks some. Of roughly 460,000 clones listed, roughly 87% are singletons. The sequences come from peripheral blood, collected in a trial of Ad26.COV2.S vaccine versus placebo. Source of these receptors: a person between 18 and 59 years old who received the Ad26.COV2.S COVID-19 vaccine or a placebo.

The table lists this clone with a few counts. This chain connects TRBV6-5 to TRBJ2-4, with D uncertain. Germline V gene lookup returns CDR1 MNHEY and CDR2 SVGAGI. The CDR3 has 13 residues. V was cut by 4 bases and J by 0 bases, with 4 bases left in between. In nucleotides, the CDR3 is TGTGCCAGCAGTTCTATAGCCAAAAACATTCAGTACTTC. This sequence encodes CASSSIAKNIQYF.

This clone was detected only a few times. This chain uses TRBV7-8 with TRBJ1-4; no reliable D call. Germline V lookup: CDR1 SGHVS, CDR2 FQNEAQ. V gave up 5 bases and J gave up 3 bases, with 10 bases separating them. This CDR3 comprises 14 residues. The CDR3 is CASSPHGSNEKLFF. In nucleotides, the CDR3 is TGTGCCAGCAGCCCGCATGGATCTAATGAAAAACTGTTTTTT.

In its sample, this clone was seen once. CDR3 residues: CASSQRTKHNEKLFF. CDR3 bases: TGTGCCAGCAGCCAAAGAACCAAACATAATGAAAAACTGTTTTTT. The V gene is TRBV3-1 (or the pseudogene TRBV3-2), the J gene TRBJ1-4; D is unclear. With 2 bases removed from V and 4 bases from J, the gap between germline ends came to 11 bases. The CDR3 totals 15 residues. Germline CDR1 LGHDT, CDR2 YNNKEL (reference sequence).

The chain carries TRBV23-1 and TRBJ1-2; D gene ambiguous. TRBV23-1 is filed as an ORF, its function uncertain. This CDR3 has 13 residues. V lost 3 bases and J 4 bases, leaving 9 bases between the germline ends. The CDR3 spells CASSQEYFYGYTF. CDR3 bases: TGCGCCAGCAGTCAGGAATATTTCTATGGCTACACCTTC.

This clone occurred a few times. This sequence joins TRBV2 and TRBJ2-5; D tentatively fits TRBD1 or TRBD2 (5 bases each). CDR3 length equals 13 residues. CDR1 is SNHLY, CDR2 FYNNEI, per germline. Trimming stripped 5 bases from V and 5 bases from J, with 12 bases between. CDR3 nucleotide sequence: TGTGCCAGCAGTCCTTGGTGGGGGGAGACCCAGTACTTC. Its translation: CASSPWWGETQYF.

The rearrangement uses TRBV15 and TRBJ2-7, with 16 bases matching TRBD2. The CDR3 contains 18 residues. V was clipped by 1 base and J by 3 bases; unmatched bases: 6. Germline-derived CDR1 and CDR2 are LNHNV and YYDKDF (reference sequence). This CDR3 is CATSRGGTSGRGLYEQYF. The CDR3, as DNA: TGTGCCACCAGCAGAGGCGGGACTAGCGGGAGGGGTCTCTACGAGCAGTACTTC.

The chain joins TRBV15 to TRBJ1-5; D not certain. The CDR3 contains 14 residues. With 2 bases removed from V and 2 bases from J, the gap between germline ends came to 7 bases. Germline V gives CDR1 LNHNV, CDR2 YYDKDF (reference sequence). The CDR3 here is CATSRYPGNQPQHF. CDR3 DNA sequence: TGTGCCACCAGCAGATATCCTGGCAATCAGCCCCAGCATTTT.

The chain links TRBV28 to TRBJ1-2; D may be TRBD1 (6 bases). This CDR3 has 17 amino acids. V lost 2 bases to trimming and J lost 0 bases, with 16 bases between them. CDR1 is MDHEN, CDR2 SYDVKM, per germline. CDR3 protein: CASSLVGGRIANYGYTF. CDR3 DNA sequence: TGTGCCAGCAGTTTAGTCGGGGGGCGCATAGCTAACTATGGCTACACCTTC.

The chain employs TRBV30 and TRBJ1-6; perhaps TRBD1 as D (5 bases). CDR3 length equals 16 residues. The V and J ends lost 0 bases and 6 bases respectively, with 15 bases between them. CDR1 is GTSNPN, CDR2 SVGIG, per germline (reference sequence). The CDR3 nucleotides read TGTGCCTGGAGTGTAGCGCCAGGGTATAGTAATTCACCCCTCCACTTT. Translating gives CAWSVAPGYSNSPLHF.

The rearrangement links TRBV3-1 (or the pseudogene TRBV3-2) to TRBJ1-2, with unresolved D. There are 13 residues in the CDR3. The V and J ends lost 4 bases and 4 bases respectively, with 10 bases between them. Germline CDR1 and CDR2: LGHDT and YNNKEL (reference sequence). The CDR3 loop reads CASSPTGVYGYTF. The CDR3 bases are TGTGCCAGCAGCCCTACCGGGGTCTATGGCTACACCTTC.

This chain connects TRBV11-3 to TRBJ2-7; D perhaps matches TRBD1 (6 bases). CDR1 and CDR2 from the germline V gene are SGHNT and YENEEA. The CDR3 covers 15 residues. The germline V and J ends were trimmed by 0 bases and 2 bases, with 11 bases remaining between them. CDR3 in DNA: TGTGCCAGCAGCTTAGAGGCAGGGGCTACCTACGAGCAGTACTTC. Its protein product is CASSLEAGATYEQYF.

The CDR3 loop reads CATVTGNTGELFF. CDR3 sequence (DNA): TGTGCCACCGTTACAGGGAACACCGGGGAGCTGTTTTTT. The rearrangement links TRBV6-5 to TRBJ2-2; D is possibly TRBD1 (5 bases). Trimming stripped 10 bases from V and 1 base from J, with 10 bases between. This CDR3 has 13 amino acids. Germline CDR1 reads MNHEY; CDR2 reads SVGAGI.

This rearrangement joins TRBV9 to TRBJ2-2; 8 positions match TRBD1. J gave up 7 bases and V 1 base, and 9 bases lay outside the gene matches. The CDR3 length is 16 residues. The germline CDR1 and CDR2 sequences are SGDLS and YYNGEE. Here the CDR3 DNA reads TGTGCCAGCAGCGTACTTGGGCAGGGGGCCGGCGGGGAGCTGTTTTTT. Encoded protein: CASSVLGQGAGGELFF.

The gene calls are TRBV28 and TRBJ2-2, with 10 bases lining up with TRBD2. Germline trimming cut 4 bases from V and 1 base from J; bases unmatched to any gene: 3. This CDR3 region has 16 residues. Germline CDR1 is MDHEN and CDR2 is SYDVKM. The DNA of the CDR3 is TGTGCCAGCAGTTCCCCTAGCGGGAGGAACACCGGGGAGCTGTTTTTT. Translated, it gives CASSSPSGRNTGELFF.

The V gene is TRBV5-1, the J gene TRBJ2-7; tentative D call: TRBD2 (5 bases). This CDR3 has 13 residues. The germline gives CDR1 SGHRS, CDR2 YFSETQ. V lost 4 bases and J 2 bases, leaving 10 bases between the germline ends. The CDR3 DNA sequence: TGCGCCAGCAGCGGAGAGGGAGCCTACGAGCAGTACTTC. Translation gives CASSGEGAYEQYF.

There are a few counts of this clone. The CDR3 DNA reads TGTGCCAGTATGCCTCGCGGGTATCAGCCCCAGCATTTT. Its translation is CASMPRGYQPQHF. The chain couples TRBV19 to TRBJ1-5; D unresolved. The V end lost 7 bases, the J end lost 5 bases, and 12 bases lay between the germline ends. This CDR3 spans 13 amino acids. In germline, CDR1 is LNHDA, CDR2 SQIVND (reference sequence).

V gene TRBV7-2 combines with J gene TRBJ1-2, with TRBD1 identical over 8 bases. Germline V CDR1 and CDR2: SGHTA, FQGNSA. J gave up 7 bases and V 1 base, and 5 bases lay outside the gene matches. The CDR3 has 14 amino acids. The CDR3 here is CASSLVQGALGYTF. As DNA, the CDR3 is TGTGCCAGCAGCTTAGTGCAGGGGGCGCTTGGCTACACCTTC.

This clone showed up just a few times. This chain joins TRBV7-2 and TRBJ1-5, with D possibly TRBD1 on 5 matching bases. Between the trimmed V and J ends, which lost 2 bases and 5 bases, there was a span of 10 bases. CDR1 is SGHTA and CDR2 is FQGNSA in the germline V gene. The CDR3 is 14 residues long. In DNA, the CDR3 is TGTGCCAGCAGCTTATCGTGGGGGGATCAGCCCCAGCATTTT. Residues: CASSLSWGDQPQHF.

The chain recombines TRBV30 with TRBJ1-2; 7 bases line up with TRBD1. CDR1 is GTSNPN and CDR2 is SVGIG in the germline V gene (reference sequence). The CDR3 is made up of 14 amino acids. The V and J ends lost 0 bases and 3 bases, in that order; junction bases with no gene match: 4. Written as DNA, the CDR3 is TGTGCCTGGAGTGTAGGAGGGGGCGACTATGGCTACACCTTC. It codes for CAWSVGGGDYGYTF.

V gene TRBV7-2 combines with J gene TRBJ2-1; TRBD2 aligns across 10 bases. The J segment lost 5 bases and the V segment lost 5 bases, leaving 3 bases of the junction unmatched. This CDR3 spans 14 amino acids. In germline, CDR1 is SGHTA, CDR2 FQGNSA. CDR3 region: CASSRTSGNNEQFF. CDR3 DNA sequence: TGTGCCAGCAGCCGGACTAGCGGAAACAATGAGCAGTTCTTC. Full variable domain (rest looked up from reference TRBV7-2 and TRBJ2-1): GAGVSQSPSNKVTEKGKDVELRCDPISGHTALYWYRQSLGQGLEFLIYFQGNSAPDKSGLPSDRFSAERTGGSVSTLTIQRTQQEDSAVYLCASSRTSGNNEQFFGPGTRLTVL.

This chain uses TRBV18 with TRBJ2-1; 7 bases match TRBD1. The CDR3 runs to 15 residues. J gave up 6 bases and V 3 bases, and 8 bases lay outside the gene matches. The germline CDR1 and CDR2 sequences are KGHSH and LQKENI. The CDR3 loop reads CASSPLGQVRNEQFF. The CDR3 nucleotides are TGTGCCAGCTCACCCCTTGGACAGGTTCGCAATGAGCAGTTCTTC. The whole variable domain, remainder taken from reference TRBV18 and TRBJ2-1, is NAGVMQNPRHLVRRRGQEARLRCSPMKGHSHVYWYRQLPEEGLKFMVYLQKENIIDESGMPKERFSAEFPKEGPSILRIQQVVRGDSAAYFCASSPLGQVRNEQFFGPGTRLTVL.

The CDR3 DNA is TGCGCCAGCTTTCAGGGTTATGGCTACACCTTC. Translated, it gives CASFQGYGYTF. The J gene is TRBJ1-2, the V gene TRBV10-1; D is possibly TRBD1 (5 bases). Per the germline V gene, CDR1 is WNHNN and CDR2 is SYGVQD (reference sequence). This CDR3 contains 11 residues. Trimming removed 8 bases at V and 5 bases at J, with 9 bases between.